This T cell receptor (beta chain) was captured in a study of CD8+CD57+ T cells in acquired aplastic anemia. The study, taken as a whole, reports: Researchers report that some 31 CD8+ CDR3 sequences appeared in both patients and controls.

CDR1 and CDR2 from the germline V gene are LGHDT and YNNKEL (reference sequence). The CDR3 totals 14 residues. The J segment lost 4 bases and the V segment lost 4 bases, leaving 4 bases of the junction unmatched. All sequencing subjects had displayed CD8+CD57+ cell expansion on flow cytometry. The enrolled patients all had severe acquired aplastic anemia. TCR beta VDJ combinations and CDR3 sequences were profiled from genomic DNA. TCRdb itself ran the reads through MiXCR, one entry per CDR3 protein. This table holds a few hundred thousand distinct CDR3 sequences, under 55% found once. This clonotype came up many times. Its cognate antigen is unknown.

V gene TRBV3-1 combines with J gene TRBJ2-3; 8 bases are a match to TRBD1. This receptor was taken from a human donor with aplastic anemia. Sequenced sample: sorted CD4+, CD8+, or CD8+CD57+ T cells (not recorded which) from PBMCs. As DNA, the CDR3 is TGTGCCAGCAGCCTACAGGGGGGCGCAGATACGCAGTATTTT. Its translation is CASSLQGGADTQYF.